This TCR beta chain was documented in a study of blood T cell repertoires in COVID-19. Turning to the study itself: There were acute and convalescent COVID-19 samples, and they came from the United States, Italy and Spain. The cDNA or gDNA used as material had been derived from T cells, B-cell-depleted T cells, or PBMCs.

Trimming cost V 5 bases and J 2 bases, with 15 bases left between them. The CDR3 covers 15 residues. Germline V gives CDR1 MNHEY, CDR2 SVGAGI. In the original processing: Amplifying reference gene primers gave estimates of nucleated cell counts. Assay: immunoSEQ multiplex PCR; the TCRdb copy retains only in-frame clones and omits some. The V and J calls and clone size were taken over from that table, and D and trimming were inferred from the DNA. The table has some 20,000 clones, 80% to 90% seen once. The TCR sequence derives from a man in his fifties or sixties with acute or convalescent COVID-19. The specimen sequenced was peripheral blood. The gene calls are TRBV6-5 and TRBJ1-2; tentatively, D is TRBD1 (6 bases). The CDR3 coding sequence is TGTGCCAGCAGTATCCAGTTACAGGGAAACTATGGCTACACCTTC. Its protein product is CASSIQLQGNYGYTF.